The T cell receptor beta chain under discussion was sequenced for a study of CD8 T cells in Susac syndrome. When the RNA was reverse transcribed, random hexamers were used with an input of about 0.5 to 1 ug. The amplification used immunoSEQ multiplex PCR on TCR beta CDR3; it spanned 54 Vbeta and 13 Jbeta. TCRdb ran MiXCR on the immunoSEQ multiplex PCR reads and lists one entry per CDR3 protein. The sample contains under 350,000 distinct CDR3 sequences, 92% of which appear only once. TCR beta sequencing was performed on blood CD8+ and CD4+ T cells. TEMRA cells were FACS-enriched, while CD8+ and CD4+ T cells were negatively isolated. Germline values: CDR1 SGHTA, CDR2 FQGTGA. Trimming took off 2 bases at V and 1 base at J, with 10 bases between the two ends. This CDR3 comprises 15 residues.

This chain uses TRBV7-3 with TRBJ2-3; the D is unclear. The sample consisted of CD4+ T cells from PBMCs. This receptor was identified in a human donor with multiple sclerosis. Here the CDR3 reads CASSLGKIGTDTQYF. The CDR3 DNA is TGTGCCAGCAGCTTAGGAAAAATCGGCACAGATACGCAGTATTTT.